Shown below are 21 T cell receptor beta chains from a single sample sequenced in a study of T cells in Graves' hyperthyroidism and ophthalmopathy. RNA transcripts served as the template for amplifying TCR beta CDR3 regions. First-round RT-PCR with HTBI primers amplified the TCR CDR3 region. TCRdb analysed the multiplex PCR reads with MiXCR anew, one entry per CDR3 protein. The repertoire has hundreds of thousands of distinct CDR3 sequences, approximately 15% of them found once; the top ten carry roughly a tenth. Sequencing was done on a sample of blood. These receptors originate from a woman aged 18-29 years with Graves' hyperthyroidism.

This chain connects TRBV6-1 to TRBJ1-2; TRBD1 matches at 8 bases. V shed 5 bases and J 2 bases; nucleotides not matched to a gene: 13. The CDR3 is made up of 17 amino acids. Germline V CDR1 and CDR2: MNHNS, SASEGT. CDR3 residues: CASSPSGTGGKNYGYTF. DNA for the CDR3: TGTGCCAGCAGTCCGTCCGGGACAGGAGGAAAAAACTATGGCTACACCTTC.

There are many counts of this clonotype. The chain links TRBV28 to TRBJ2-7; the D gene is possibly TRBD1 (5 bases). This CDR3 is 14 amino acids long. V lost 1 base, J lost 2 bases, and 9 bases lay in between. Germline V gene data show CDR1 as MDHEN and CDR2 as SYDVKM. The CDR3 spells CASSLLQATYEQYF. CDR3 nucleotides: TGTGCCAGCAGTTTATTACAGGCAACCTACGAGCAGTACTTC.

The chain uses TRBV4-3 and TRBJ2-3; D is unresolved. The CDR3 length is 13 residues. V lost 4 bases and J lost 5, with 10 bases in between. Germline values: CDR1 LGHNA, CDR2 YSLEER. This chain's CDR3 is CASSPRLEDTQYF. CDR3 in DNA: TGCGCCAGCAGCCCCCGTTTGGAAGATACGCAGTATTTT.

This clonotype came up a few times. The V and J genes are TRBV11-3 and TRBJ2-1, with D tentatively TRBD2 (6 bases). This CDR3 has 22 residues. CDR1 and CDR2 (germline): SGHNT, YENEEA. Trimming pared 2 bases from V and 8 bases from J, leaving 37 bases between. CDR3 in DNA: TGTGCCAGCAGCTTACCGATTGGGAGTCCAAGGAGCGGGCCACCCTTCAGGCATGAGCAGTTCTTC. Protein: CASSLPIGSPRSGPPFRHEQFF.

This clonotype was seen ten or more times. CDR3 loop: CASRPKLSGRNGQFF. The CDR3 DNA sequence: TGTGCCAGCCGGCCCAAGTTGAGCGGGAGAAACGGGCAGTTCTTC. The V gene is TRBV28, the J gene TRBJ2-1; 8 positions agree with TRBD2. Germline-derived CDR1 and CDR2 are MDHEN and SYDVKM. Germline trimming cut 8 bases from V and 12 bases from J; bases unmatched to any gene: 18. The CDR3 contains 15 residues.

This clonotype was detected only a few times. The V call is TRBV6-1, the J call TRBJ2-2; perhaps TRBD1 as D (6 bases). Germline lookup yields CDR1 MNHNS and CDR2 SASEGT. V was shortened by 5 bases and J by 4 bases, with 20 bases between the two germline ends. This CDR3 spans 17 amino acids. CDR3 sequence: CASSSSPYRAVTGELFF. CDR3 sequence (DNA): TGTGCCAGCAGTTCCTCACCCTACAGGGCGGTCACCGGGGAGCTGTTTTTT.

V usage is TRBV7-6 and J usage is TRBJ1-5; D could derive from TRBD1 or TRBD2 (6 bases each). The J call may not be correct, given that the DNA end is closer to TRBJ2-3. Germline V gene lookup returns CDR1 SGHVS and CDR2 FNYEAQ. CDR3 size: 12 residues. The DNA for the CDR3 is TGTGCCAGCAGCTTAGGGACGGGGGCCCAGTATTTT. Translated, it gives CASSLGTGAQYF.

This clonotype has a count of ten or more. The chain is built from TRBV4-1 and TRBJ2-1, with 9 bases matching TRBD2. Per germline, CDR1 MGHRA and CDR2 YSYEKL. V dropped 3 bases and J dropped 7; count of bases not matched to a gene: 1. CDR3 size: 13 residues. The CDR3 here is CASSHGLANEQFF. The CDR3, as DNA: TGCGCCAGCAGCCATGGACTAGCGAATGAGCAGTTCTTC.

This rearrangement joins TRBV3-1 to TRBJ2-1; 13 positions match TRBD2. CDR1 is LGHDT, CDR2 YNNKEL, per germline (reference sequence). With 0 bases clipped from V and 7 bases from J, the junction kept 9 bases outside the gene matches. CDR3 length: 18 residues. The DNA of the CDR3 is TGTGCCAGCAGCCAAGAATCCCATGGACTAGCGGGAGTAAATGAGCAGTTCTTC. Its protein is CASSQESHGLAGVNEQFF.

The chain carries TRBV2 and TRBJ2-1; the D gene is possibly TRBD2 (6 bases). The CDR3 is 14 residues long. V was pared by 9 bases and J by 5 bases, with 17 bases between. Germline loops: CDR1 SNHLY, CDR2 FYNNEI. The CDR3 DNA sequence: TGTGCCAGTCAACCTCTGGGGGGAAACAATGAGCAGTTCTTC. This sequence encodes CASQPLGGNNEQFF.

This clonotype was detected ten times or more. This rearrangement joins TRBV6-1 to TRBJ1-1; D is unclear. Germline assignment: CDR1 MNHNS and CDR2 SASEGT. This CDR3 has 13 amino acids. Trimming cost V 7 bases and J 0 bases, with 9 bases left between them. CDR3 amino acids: CASTRRMNTEAFF. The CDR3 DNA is TGTGCCAGCACTAGGCGCATGAACACTGAAGCTTTCTTT.

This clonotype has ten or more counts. CDR3 in DNA: TGTGCCAGCCGGATCGGACAGAACACTGAAGCTTTCTTT. Residues: CASRIGQNTEAFF. The chain recombines TRBV7-8 with TRBJ1-1; maybe TRBD1 (5 bases). The V gene's germline CDR1 is SGHVS and CDR2 FQNEAQ. The V end was cut by 8 bases, the J end by 1 base, with 11 bases between. The CDR3 is 13 residues long.

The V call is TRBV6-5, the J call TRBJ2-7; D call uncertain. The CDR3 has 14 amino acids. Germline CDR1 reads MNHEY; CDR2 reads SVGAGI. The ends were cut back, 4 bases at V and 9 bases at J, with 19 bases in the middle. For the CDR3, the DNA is TGTGCCAGCAGTTCACCCCCCATGATCGGCGGGCAGTACTTC. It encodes CASSSPPMIGGQYF.

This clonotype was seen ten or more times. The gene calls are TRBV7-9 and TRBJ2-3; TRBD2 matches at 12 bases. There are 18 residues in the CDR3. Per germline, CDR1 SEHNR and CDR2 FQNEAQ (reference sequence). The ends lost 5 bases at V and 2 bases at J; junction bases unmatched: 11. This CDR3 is CASSPMTLAGGTTDTQYF. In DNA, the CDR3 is TGTGCCAGCAGCCCTATGACACTAGCGGGAGGCACCACAGATACGCAGTATTTT.

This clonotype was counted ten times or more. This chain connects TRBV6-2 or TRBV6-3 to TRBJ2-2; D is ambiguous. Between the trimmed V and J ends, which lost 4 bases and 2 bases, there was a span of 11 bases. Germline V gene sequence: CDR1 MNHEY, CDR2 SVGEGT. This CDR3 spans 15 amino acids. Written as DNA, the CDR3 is TGTGCCAGCAGTTCCGGGTGGAGAAACACCGGGGAGCTGTTTTTT. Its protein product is CASSSGWRNTGELFF.

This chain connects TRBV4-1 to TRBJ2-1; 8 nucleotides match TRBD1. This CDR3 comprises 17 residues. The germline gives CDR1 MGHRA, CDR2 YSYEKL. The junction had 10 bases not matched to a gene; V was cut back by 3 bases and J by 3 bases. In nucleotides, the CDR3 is TGCGCCAGCAGCCAGGCGGGGCAGGGGGCCTACTACAATGAGCAGTTCTTC. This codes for CASSQAGQGAYYNEQFF.

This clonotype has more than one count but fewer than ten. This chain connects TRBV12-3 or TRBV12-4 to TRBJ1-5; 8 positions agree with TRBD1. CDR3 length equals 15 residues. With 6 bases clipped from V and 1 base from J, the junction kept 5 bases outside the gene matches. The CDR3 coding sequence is TGTGCCAGCAGCATGACAGGGGCCAGCAATCAGCCCCAGCATTTT. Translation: CASSMTGASNQPQHF.

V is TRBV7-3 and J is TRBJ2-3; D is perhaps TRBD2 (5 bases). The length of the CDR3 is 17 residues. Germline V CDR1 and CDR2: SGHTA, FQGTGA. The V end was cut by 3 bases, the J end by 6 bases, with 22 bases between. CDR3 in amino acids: CASSLERTYLEPDTQYF. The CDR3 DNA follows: TGTGCCAGCAGCTTGGAGCGGACCTACCTCGAACCGGATACGCAGTATTTT.

CDR3 bases: TGCGCCAGCAGCTTTTCGGGACAGGGATTCTCCTACAATGAGCAGTTCTTC. The encoded protein is CASSFSGQGFSYNEQFF. The V and J genes are TRBV5-1 and TRBJ2-1; 9 nucleotides align to TRBD1. CDR1 is SGHRS, CDR2 YFSETQ, per germline. The V gene end was trimmed by 2 bases and the J gene end by 0 bases; junction bases not matched to a gene: 6. The CDR3 sequence is 17 residues long.

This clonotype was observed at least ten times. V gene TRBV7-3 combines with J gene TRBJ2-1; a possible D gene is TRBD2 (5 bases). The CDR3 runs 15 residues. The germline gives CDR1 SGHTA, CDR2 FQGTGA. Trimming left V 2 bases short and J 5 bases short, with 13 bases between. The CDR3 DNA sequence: TGTGCCAGCAGCTTAGAACGGGGTATAAACAATGAGCAGTTCTTC. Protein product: CASSLERGINNEQFF. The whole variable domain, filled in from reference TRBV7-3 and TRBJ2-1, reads GAGVSQTPSNKVTEKGKYVELRCDPISGHTALYWYRQSLGQGPEFLIYFQGTGAADDSGLPNDRFFAVRPEGSVSTLKIQRTERGDSAVYLCASSLERGINNEQFFGPGTRLTVL.

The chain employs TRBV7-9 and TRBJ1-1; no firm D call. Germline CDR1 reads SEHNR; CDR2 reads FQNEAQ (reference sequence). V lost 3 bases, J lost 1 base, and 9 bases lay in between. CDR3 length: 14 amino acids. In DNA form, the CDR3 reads TGTGCCAGCAGCTTCCGACTGCAGAACACTGAAGCTTTCTTT. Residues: CASSFRLQNTEAFF.